In this sample, the clone carrying this TCR beta chain turned up a few times. Its specificity is unknown. This sample stems from a study of T cells in Graves' hyperthyroidism and ophthalmopathy. General observations from the study: In simple terms, a model built on 13 V-J features told ophthalmopathy apart from stable hyperthyroidism.

Germline loops: CDR1 SQVTM, CDR2 ANQGSEA. Trimming removed 3 bases from V and 8 bases from J, with 16 bases in between. The length of the CDR3 is 13 residues. RNA transcripts gave rise to amplified TCR beta CDR3 regions. A set of HTBI primers served as the primers for a first-round RT-PCR of the TCR CDR3. Each CDR3 protein gets one entry after TCRdb re-called the multiplex PCR reads with MiXCR. The repertoire includes about 740,000 distinct CDR3 sequences, about 15% of them detected once, and 10% sits in the top ten. This chain uses TRBV29-1 with TRBJ1-2; D is unclear. Material: blood. This sequence was found in a woman under 30 with Graves' hyperthyroidism. The CDR3 is CSVDWHASLGYTF. CDR3 coding DNA: TGCAGCGTTGACTGGCACGCGTCTTTAGGCTACACCTTC.